This T cell receptor beta chain was obtained from a study of blood T cell repertoires in COVID-19. Turning to the study itself: Sources were T cells, B-cell-depleted T cells, or PBMCs; the material itself was cDNA or gDNA.

The CDR3 has 14 amino acids. V lost 10 bases to trimming and J lost 4 bases, with 18 bases between them. Per the germline V gene, CDR1 is MNHEY and CDR2 is SVGAGI. Clones were read by immunoSEQ multiplex PCR, and TCRdb kept only the in-frame ones, dropping some. Of approximately 16,000 clones listed, about 89% were seen once; the top ten hold 30% to 35%. A Seattle source enrolled patients during active infection and followed them longitudinally. This chain joins TRBV6-5 and TRBJ2-3; D is possibly TRBD2 (6 bases). The sequenced sample was peripheral blood. This clonotype was obtained from a woman of 80 years or more with COVID-19, enrolled during active disease. CDR3 sequence: CATRAGLGSDTQYF. The CDR3 bases are TGTGCCACCCGAGCGGGTCTCGGCTCAGATACGCAGTATTTT.